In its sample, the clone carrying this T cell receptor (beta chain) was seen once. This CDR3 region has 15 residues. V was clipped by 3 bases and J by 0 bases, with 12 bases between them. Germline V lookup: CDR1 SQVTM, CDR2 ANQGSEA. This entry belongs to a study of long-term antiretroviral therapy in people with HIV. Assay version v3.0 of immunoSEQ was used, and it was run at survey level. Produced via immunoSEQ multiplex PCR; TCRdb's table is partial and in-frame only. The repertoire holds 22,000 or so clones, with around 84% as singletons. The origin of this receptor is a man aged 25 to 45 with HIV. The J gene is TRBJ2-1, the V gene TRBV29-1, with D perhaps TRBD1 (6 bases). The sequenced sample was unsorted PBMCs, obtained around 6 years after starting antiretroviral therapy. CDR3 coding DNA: TGCAGCGTTGAGGCCGACAGGAGCTCCTACAATGAGCAGTTCTTC. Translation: CSVEADRSSYNEQFF.